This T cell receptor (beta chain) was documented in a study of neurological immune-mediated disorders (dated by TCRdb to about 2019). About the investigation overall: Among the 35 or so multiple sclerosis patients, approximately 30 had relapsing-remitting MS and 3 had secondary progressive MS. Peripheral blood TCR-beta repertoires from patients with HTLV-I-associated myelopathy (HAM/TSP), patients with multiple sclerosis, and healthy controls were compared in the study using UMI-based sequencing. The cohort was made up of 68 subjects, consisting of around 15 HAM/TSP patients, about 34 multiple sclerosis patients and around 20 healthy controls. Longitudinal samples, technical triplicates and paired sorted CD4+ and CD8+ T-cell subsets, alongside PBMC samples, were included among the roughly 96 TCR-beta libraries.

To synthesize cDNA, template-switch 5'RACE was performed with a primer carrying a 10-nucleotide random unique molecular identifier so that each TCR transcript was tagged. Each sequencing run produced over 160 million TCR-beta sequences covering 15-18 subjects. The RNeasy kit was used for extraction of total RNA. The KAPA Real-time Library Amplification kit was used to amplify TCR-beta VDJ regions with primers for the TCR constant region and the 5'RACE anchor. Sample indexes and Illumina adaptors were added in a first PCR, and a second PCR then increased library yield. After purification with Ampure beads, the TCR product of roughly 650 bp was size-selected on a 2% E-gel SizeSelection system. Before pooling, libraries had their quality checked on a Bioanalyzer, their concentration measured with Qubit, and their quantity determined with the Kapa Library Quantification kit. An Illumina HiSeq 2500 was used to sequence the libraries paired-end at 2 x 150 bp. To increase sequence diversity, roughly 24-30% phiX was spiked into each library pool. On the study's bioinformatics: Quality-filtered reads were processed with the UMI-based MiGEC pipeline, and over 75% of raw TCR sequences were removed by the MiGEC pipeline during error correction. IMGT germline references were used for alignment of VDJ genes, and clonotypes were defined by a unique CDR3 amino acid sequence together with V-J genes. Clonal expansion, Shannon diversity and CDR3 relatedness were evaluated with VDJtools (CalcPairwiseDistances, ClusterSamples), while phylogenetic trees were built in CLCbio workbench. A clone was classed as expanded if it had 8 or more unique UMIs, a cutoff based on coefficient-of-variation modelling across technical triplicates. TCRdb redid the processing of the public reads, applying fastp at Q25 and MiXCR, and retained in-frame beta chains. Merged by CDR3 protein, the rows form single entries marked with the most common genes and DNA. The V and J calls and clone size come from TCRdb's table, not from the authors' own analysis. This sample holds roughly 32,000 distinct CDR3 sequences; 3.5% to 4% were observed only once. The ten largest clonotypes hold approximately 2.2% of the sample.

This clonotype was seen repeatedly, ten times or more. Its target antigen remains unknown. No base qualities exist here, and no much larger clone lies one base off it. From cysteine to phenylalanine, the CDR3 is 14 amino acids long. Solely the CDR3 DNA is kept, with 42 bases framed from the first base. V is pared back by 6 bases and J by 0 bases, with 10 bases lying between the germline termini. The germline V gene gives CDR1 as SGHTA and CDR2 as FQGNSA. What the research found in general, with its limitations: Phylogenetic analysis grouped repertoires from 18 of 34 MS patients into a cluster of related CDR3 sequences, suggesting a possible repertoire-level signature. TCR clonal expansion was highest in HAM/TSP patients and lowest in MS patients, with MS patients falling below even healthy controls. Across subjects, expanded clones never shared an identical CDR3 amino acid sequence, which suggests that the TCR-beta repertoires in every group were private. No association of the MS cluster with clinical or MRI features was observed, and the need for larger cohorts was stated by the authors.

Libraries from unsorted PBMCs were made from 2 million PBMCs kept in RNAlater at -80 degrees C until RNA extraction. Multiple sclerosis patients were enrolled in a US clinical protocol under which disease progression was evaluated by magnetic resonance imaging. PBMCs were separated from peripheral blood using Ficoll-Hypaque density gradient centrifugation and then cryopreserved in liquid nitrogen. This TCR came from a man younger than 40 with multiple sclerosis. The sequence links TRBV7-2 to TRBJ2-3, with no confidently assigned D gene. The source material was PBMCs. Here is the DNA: TGTGCCAGCAGTCCCCAGCGTAGCACAGATACGCAGTATTTT. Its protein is CASSPQRSTDTQYF.